The TCR beta chain described here comes from a study of beta chain features in type 1 diabetes (dated by TCRdb to about 2018). General notes on the study: Mean age, gender distribution, total cell number and subset yield did not differ between patients and healthy donors. Whereas all 30 or so donors provided naive and central memory subsets, regulatory and stem cell-like memory subsets were isolated from just 8 patients and roughly eight healthy donors. The study compared TCRB repertoires of sorted circulating CD4+ T cell subsets between recently diagnosed type 1 diabetes patients and matched healthy donors. A total of roughly 99,000,000 sorted cells were examined across all samples, and the number of cells per subset was strongly correlated with RNA yield.

The germline V gene gives CDR1 as MNHEY and CDR2 as SVGAGI. From the cysteine up to the phenylalanine, the CDR3 has a length of 15 residues. Of the read, only the CDR3 DNA is kept; its 45 bases are in frame from base 1. The junction shows trimming of 6 bases on V and 2 bases on J, and the gene matches do not reach 5 bases of it. All of the isolated RNA was reverse transcribed with the High Capacity cDNA Reverse Transcription Kit, so expressed TCRB transcripts were sequenced. Deep immunoSEQ sequencing was performed on naive, central memory and regulatory T cell samples, with an average of about 3.57 million total reads per sample. Sorted cells were lysed in RLT buffer, and RNA was extracted using DNase-treated RNeasy Micro or Mini kits according to cell number. To prevent cross-contamination, each cell subset was processed individually, whereas patient and healthy donor samples were processed jointly. The immunoSEQ multiplex PCR was used to amplify TCRB sequences from cDNA, generating 87-bp fragments that spanned the CDR3 region. Sequencing of the amplicons was performed on the Illumina HiSeq platform. For the original study's pipeline: PCR bias was computationally corrected using synthetic template baselines, reads within Hamming distance 2 were collapsed, and singletons that could not be merged were discarded. By aligning reads against IMGT, V, D and J genes, CDR3 length, and insertions or deletions at six rearrangement sites were assigned. Clonotype counts were normalized to sorted cell number within each subset before computing true diversity and Gini coefficients with the tcR R package. The overlap coefficient, calculated on TCRB nucleotide sequences, was used to quantify repertoire sharing. Imported from immuneACCESS, the table was reduced by TCRdb to in-frame sequences with V and J called. These copies leave out some clones; in studies compared against another copy, an unresolved V gene accounts for under half, and the cause of the remainder is not known. V and J calls and clone size follow that table, whereas D and trimming were derived from the DNA. The sample profile shows 300,000 to 400,000 clones; about 10% of them were found once. The biggest ten clones account for about 0.64% of the sample.

Each donor gave one peripheral blood draw, averaging roughly 100 mL, which was collected into heparinised tubes. A BD FACSAria II and a panel including CD45RO, CCR7, CD25, CD127, CD95 and CD27 were used to sort naive, central memory, regulatory and stem cell-like memory CD4+ T cells. All sorted populations exceeded 95% purity. PBMCs were isolated right away by Lymphoprep density gradient centrifugation and were stained directly, without culture. Samples were stained and sorted in pairs, with one healthy donor and one patient per experiment, so that batch effects were minimized. Details on this clone: This clone's antigen is unknown. No qualities accompany the bases; no much larger clone lies one base away.

Study-wide conclusions, independent of this receptor: Naive, central memory and regulatory TCRB repertoires appeared more similar among patients than among healthy donors. Shorter templates might be favored by PCR, yet because patient and control samples were amplified and corrected together, any such skew would affect both groups equally. Because cDNA was sequenced instead of genomic DNA, activated cells with high expression could be over-represented, although the groups did not differ in activation or CD3 levels. Because the HLA sub-analyses included only small numbers of individuals, any influence of HLA type on TCRB rearrangement was left unresolved. At VDJ recombination sites, type 1 diabetes patients had fewer insertions and more deleted nucleotides, which implies abnormalities in thymic rearrangement. A moderate but significant shortening of TCRB CDR3 length was observed in type 1 diabetes patients in all four CD4+ subsets.

What was sequenced was central memory CD4+ T cells from blood. The TCR originated in a young man with type 1 diabetes. The sequence links TRBV6-5 to TRBJ2-5, with TRBD1 matching 11 junction bases. The DNA reads TGTGCCAGCAGCCTGGGACAGGGGGGTCAAGAGACCCAGTACTTC. Its translation reads: CASSLGQGGQETQYF.